This T cell receptor (beta chain) is drawn from a study of T cell responses to AZD1222 COVID-19 vaccine. TCRdb's table, derived via immunoSEQ multiplex PCR, lists solely in-frame clones and lacks some. The sample gives fewer than 120,000 clones, roughly 90% of which show up once; 15% is in the top ten. The CDR3 is 14 residues long. Trimming removed 5 bases at V and 0 bases at J, with 8 bases between. Germline assignment: CDR1 LNHDA and CDR2 SQIVND (reference sequence). This clone was counted a few times. Its antigen is unidentified. Study-level results: Repertoires in all cases were sampled only once the peak T cell response had passed.

Source: peripheral blood, taken 28 days after the second AZD1222 dose. This clonotype was obtained from an adult who received the AZD1222 COVID-19 vaccine. The chain couples TRBV19 to TRBJ2-1; D unresolved. This CDR3 reads CASSLGASYNEQFF. CDR3 DNA sequence: TGTGCCAGTAGTCTCGGCGCCTCCTACAATGAGCAGTTCTTC.